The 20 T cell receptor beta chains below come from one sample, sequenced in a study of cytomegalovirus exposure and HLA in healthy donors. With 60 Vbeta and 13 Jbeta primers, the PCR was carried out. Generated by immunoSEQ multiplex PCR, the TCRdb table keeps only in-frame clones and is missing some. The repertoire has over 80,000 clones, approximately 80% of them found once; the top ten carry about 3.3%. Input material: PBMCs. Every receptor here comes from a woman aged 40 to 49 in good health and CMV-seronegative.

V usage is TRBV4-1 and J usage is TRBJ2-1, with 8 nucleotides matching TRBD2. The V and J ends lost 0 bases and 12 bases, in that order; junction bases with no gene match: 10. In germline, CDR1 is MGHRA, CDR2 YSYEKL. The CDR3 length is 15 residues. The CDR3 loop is CASSQDRGGLSLQFF. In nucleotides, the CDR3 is TGCGCCAGCAGCCAAGATCGCGGGGGGCTCTCCCTGCAGTTCTTC.

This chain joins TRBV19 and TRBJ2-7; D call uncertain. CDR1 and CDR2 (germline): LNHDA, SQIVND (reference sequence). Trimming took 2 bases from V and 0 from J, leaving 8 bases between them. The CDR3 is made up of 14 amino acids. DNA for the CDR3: TGTGCCAGTAGTATAACGCGGTCCTCCTACGAGCAGTACTTC. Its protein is CASSITRSSYEQYF.

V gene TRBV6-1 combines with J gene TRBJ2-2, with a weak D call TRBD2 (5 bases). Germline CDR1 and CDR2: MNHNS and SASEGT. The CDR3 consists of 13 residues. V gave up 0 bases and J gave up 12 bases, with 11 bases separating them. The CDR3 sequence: CASSEATGSKLFF. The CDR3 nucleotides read TGTGCCAGCAGTGAAGCAACGGGGAGCAAGCTGTTTTTT.

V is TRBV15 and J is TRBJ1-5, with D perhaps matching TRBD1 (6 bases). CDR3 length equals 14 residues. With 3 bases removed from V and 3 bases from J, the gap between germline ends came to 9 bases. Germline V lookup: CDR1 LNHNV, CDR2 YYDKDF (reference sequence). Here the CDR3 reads CATSSGQNNQPQHF. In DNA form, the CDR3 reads TGTGCCACCAGCAGCGGACAGAACAATCAGCCCCAGCATTTT.

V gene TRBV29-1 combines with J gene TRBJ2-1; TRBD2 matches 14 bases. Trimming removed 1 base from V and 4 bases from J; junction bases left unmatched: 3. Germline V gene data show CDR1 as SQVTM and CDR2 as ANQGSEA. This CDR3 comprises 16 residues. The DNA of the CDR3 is TGCAGCGTTGAAGGGACTAGCGGGAGGACGTACAATGAGCAGTTCTTC. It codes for CSVEGTSGRTYNEQFF.

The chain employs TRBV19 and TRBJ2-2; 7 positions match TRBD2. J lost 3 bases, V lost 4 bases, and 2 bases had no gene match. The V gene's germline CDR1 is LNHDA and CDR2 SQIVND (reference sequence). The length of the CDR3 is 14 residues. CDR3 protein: CASSTLADTGELFF. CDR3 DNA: TGTGCCAGTAGTACTCTAGCGGACACCGGGGAGCTGTTTTTT.

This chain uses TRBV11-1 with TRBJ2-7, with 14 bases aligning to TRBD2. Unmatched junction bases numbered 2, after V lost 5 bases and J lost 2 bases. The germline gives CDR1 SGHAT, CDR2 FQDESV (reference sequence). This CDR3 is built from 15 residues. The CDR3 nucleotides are TGTGCCAGCAGCACGACTAGCGGGAGGGCCTACGAGCAGTACTTC. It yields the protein CASSTTSGRAYEQYF.

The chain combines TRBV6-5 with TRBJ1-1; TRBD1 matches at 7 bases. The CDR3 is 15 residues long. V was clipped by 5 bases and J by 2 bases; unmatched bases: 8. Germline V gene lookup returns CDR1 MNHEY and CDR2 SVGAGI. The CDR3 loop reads CASSTRTGLNTEAFF. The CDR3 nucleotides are TGTGCCAGCAGTACCCGGACAGGCCTAAACACTGAAGCTTTCTTT.

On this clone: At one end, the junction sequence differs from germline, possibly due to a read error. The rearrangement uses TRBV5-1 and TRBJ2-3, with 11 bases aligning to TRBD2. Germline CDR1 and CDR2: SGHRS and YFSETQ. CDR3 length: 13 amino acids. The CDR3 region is CASSWQTSGDKTF. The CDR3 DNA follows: TGCGCCAGCAGCTGGCAGACTAGCGGGGACAAAACATTT.

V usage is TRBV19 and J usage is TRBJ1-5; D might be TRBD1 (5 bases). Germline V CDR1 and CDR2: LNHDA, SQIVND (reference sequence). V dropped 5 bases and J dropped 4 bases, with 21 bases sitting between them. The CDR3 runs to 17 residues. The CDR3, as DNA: TGTGCCAGTAGTGTAAAAAGATTCGGGGGAGGAAATCAGCCCCAGCATTTT. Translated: CASSVKRFGGGNQPQHF. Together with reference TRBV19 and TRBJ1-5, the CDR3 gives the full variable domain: DGGITQSPKYLFRKEGQNVTLSCEQNLNHDAMYWYRQDPGQGLRLIYYSQIVNDFQKGDIAEGYSVSREKKESFPLTVTSAQKNPTAFYLCASSVKRFGGGNQPQHFGDGTRLSIL.

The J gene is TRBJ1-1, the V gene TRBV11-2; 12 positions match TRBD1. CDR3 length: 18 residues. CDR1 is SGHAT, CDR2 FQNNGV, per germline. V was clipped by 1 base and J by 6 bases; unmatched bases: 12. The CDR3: CASSLVRDRGRLMPEAFF. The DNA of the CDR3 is TGTGCCAGCAGCTTAGTCCGGGACAGGGGGCGACTCATGCCTGAAGCTTTCTTT.

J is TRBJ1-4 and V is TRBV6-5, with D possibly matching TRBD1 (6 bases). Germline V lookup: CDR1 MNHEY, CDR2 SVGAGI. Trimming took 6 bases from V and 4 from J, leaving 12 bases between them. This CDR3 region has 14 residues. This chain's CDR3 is CASSFGQFNEKLFF. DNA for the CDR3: TGTGCCAGCAGCTTTGGACAGTTTAATGAAAAACTGTTTTTT.

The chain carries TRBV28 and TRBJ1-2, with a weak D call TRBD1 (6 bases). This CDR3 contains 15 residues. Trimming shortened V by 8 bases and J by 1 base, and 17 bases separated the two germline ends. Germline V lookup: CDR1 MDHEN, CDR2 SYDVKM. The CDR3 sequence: CASGGRGDFNYGYTF. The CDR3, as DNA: TGTGCCAGCGGGGGGAGGGGGGACTTTAACTATGGCTACACCTTC.

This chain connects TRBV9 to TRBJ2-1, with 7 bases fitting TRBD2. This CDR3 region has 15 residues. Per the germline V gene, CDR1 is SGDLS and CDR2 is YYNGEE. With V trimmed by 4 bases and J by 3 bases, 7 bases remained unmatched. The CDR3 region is CASSREGLLYNEQFF. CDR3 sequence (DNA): TGTGCCAGCAGCCGAGAGGGACTACTCTACAATGAGCAGTTCTTC.

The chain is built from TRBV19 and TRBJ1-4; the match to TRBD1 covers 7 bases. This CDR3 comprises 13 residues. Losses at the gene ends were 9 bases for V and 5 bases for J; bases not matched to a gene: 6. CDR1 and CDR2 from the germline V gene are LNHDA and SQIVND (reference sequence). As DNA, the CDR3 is TGTGCCAGCCGGGACAGCCTGAATGAAAAACTGTTTTTT. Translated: CASRDSLNEKLFF. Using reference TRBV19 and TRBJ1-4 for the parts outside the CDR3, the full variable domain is DGGITQSPKYLFRKEGQNVTLSCEQNLNHDAMYWYRQDPGQGLRLIYYSQIVNDFQKGDIAEGYSVSREKKESFPLTVTSAQKNPTAFYLCASRDSLNEKLFFGSGTQLSVL.

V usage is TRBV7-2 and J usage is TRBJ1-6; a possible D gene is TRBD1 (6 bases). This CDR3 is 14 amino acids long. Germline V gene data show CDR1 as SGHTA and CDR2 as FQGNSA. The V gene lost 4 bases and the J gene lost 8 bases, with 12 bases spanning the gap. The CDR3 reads CASSWTAVYSPLHF. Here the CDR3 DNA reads TGTGCCAGCAGCTGGACAGCCGTGTATTCACCCCTCCACTTT.

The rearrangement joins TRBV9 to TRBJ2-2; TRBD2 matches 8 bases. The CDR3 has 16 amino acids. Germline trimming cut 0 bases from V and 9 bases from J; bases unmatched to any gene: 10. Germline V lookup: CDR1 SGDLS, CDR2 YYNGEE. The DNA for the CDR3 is TGTGCCAGCAGCGTAGGCCGAGCGGGAGTATCCAGGGAGCTGTTTTTT. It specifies CASSVGRAGVSRELFF.

The CDR3 nucleotides are TGTGCCACCAGCAGAGATCTCCCGGGGAACGGAAACACCATATATTTT. This gives the protein CATSRDLPGNGNTIYF. The gene calls are TRBV15 and TRBJ1-3; D call uncertain. Trimming removed 0 bases at V and 4 bases at J, with 13 bases between. The CDR3 runs 16 residues. CDR1 and CDR2 (germline): LNHNV, YYDKDF (reference sequence).

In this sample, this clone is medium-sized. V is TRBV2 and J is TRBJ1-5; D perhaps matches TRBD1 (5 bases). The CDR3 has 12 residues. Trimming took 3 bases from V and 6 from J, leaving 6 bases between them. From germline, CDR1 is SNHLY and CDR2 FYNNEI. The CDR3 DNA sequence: TGTGCCAGCAGTGAGGGGGGTCAGCCCCAGCATTTT. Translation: CASSEGGQPQHF.

As DNA, the CDR3 is TGTGCCAGTAGTCCACGGGACAGGGTTAACTATGGCTACACCTTC. Amino acid sequence: CASSPRDRVNYGYTF. V and J are TRBV19 and TRBJ1-2; 9 bases are shared with TRBD1. The CDR3 is made up of 15 amino acids. The germline V gene encodes CDR1 LNHDA and CDR2 SQIVND (reference sequence). J lost 1 base, V lost 5 bases, and 5 bases had no gene match.